This T cell receptor (beta chain) was sequenced for a study of immune evolution from preneoplasia to lung adenocarcinoma. Sequencing was performed with immunoSEQ multiplex PCR; in TCRdb, only in-frame clones are kept and a portion is missing. The sample has roughly 40,000 clones, around 79% seen once; the top ten hold around 5.1%. This CDR3 comprises 14 residues. The germline V gene has CDR1 KGHSH and CDR2 LQKENI. V gave up 3 bases and J gave up 4 bases, with 9 bases separating them. Sequencing was done on a sample of FFPE invasive lung adenocarcinoma tissue. V is TRBV18 and J is TRBJ2-2; no clear D gene. The source is a person aged 55 to 70 with lung adenocarcinoma. The CDR3: CASSPGMATGELFF. The DNA for the CDR3 is TGTGCCAGCTCACCGGGCATGGCCACCGGGGAGCTGTTTTTT.